This TCR beta chain comes out of a study of human T cells and chemical hapten exposure. Time point noted: pre-sensitization, week 0. Treatment denoted: therapeutic diphenylcyclopropenone sensitization with weekly scalp DPC. General study results and limits: Expanded TCRs clustered into significantly more large CDR3 similarity groups than controls, the analysis revealed.

This clonotype was found a few times. The target antigen is unknown. MiXCR, applied by TCRdb to the RACE reads, yields one record per CDR3 protein. The sample includes roughly 100,000 distinct CDR3 sequences, 10% to 14% of them seen just once. Trimming took off 1 base at V and 6 bases at J, with 15 bases between the two ends. The CDR3 has 15 amino acids. Germline assignment: CDR1 SEHNR and CDR2 FQNEAQ (reference sequence). The specimen was whole blood, collected in connection with sensitization to the hapten diphenylcyclopropenone (DPC). The TCR sequence derives from a woman between 55 and 75 years old with alopecia areata. Some clones in this sample may be carry-over from other donors' samples. V and J are TRBV7-9 and TRBJ1-2; D might be TRBD1 (5 bases). CDR3 loop: CASSLVLGRENGYTF. As DNA, the CDR3 is TGTGCCAGCAGCTTAGTACTGGGCAGGGAAAATGGCTACACCTTC.